The TCR beta chain described here comes from a study of CD8 T cells in ankylosing spondylitis. Using its own MiXCR run on the 5' RACE reads, TCRdb lists one record per CDR3 protein. The sample lists a few hundred thousand distinct CDR3 sequences, around 19% seen once, with about 42% in the top ten. Germline loops: CDR1 LGHDT, CDR2 YNNKEL (reference sequence). Trimming took 0 bases from V and 8 from J; bases not matched to a gene: 7. The CDR3 consists of 15 residues. Study conclusions and caveats: What appeared characteristic of ankylosing spondylitis blood was a TCR beta motif of fewer than ten highly homologous variants.

Concerning this clonotype itself: Antigen specificity is unknown.

Sequencing used blood, either unsorted or a sorted T cell fraction (not recorded which). The rearrangement links TRBV3-1 to TRBJ2-1; 7 bases map to TRBD2. This TCR was sampled from a male donor with ankylosing spondylitis. The CDR3 nucleotides read TGTGCCAGCAGCCAAGATGCGGGGGTCGGAGATGAGCAGTTCTTC. It yields the protein CASSQDAGVGDEQFF.